This TCR beta chain is drawn from a study of blood T cell repertoires in COVID-19. CDR1 and CDR2 from the germline V gene are MNHEY and SMNVEV (reference sequence). The trim removed 9 bases at V and 4 bases at J, leaving 19 bases unmatched. The CDR3 has 17 residues. The assay was immunoSEQ multiplex PCR, and TCRdb's table has in-frame clones only and misses some. The data contain roughly 180,000 clones, 86% of them singletons. Material for sequencing was PBMCs or T cells enriched from blood (not recorded which). The TCR comes from a woman between 25 and 40 years old who had recovered from COVID-19. This rearrangement joins TRBV27 to TRBJ2-3, with 7 bases aligning to TRBD2. CDR3 in amino acids: CARASSGFNLPSDTQYF. The DNA of the CDR3 is TGTGCCAGGGCCTCTAGCGGTTTTAATCTGCCGTCAGATACGCAGTATTTT.